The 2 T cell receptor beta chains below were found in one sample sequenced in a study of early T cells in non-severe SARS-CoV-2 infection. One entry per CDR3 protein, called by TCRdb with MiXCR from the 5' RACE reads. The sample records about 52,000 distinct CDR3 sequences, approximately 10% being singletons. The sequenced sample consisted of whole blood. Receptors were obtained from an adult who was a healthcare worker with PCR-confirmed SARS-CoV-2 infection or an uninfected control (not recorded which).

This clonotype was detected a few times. The CDR3 here is CASSRQGFTEAFF. CDR3 coding DNA: TGTGCCAGCAGTCGGCAGGGGTTTACTGAAGCTTTCTTT. This chain connects TRBV28 to TRBJ1-1; D is perhaps TRBD1 (6 bases). Looked up from germline, CDR1 is MDHEN and CDR2 is SYDVKM. This CDR3 comprises 13 residues. The ends were cut back, 5 bases at V and 5 bases at J, with 12 bases in the middle.

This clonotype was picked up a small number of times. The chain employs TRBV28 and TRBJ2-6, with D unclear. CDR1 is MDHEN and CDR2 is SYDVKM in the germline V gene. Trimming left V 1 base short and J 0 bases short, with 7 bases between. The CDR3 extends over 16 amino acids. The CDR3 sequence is CASSLFSVSGANVLTF. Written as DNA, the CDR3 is TGTGCCAGCAGTTTATTCTCTGTCTCTGGGGCCAACGTCCTGACTTTC.